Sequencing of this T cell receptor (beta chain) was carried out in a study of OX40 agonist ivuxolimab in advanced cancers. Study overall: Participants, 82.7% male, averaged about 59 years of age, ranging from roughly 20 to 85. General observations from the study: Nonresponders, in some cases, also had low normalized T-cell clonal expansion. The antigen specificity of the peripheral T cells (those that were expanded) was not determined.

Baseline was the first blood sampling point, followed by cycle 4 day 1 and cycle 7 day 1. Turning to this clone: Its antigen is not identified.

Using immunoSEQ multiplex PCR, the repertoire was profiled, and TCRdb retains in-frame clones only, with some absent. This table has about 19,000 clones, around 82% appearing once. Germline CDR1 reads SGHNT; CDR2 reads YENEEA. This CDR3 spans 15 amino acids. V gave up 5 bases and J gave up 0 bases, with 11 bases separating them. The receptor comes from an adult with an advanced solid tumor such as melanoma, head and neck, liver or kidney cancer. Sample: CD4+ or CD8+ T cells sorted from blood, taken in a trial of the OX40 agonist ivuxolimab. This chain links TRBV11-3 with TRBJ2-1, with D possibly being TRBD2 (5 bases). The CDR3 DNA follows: TGTGCCAGCAGCAAAAGCGGAAACTCCTACAATGAGCAGTTCTTC. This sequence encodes CASSKSGNSYNEQFF.